This TCR beta chain came from a study of CD8+ T cells in alopecia areata. Sequencing used cDNA as its template, made by extracting RNA and reverse transcribing it. Using immunoSEQ multiplex PCR, the repertoire was profiled, and TCRdb retains in-frame clones only, with some absent. The table shows over 150,000 clones, with approximately 60% occurring only once. Treatment described: oral pan-JAK inhibitor, 5-10 mg twice daily. Punch biopsies of lesional scalp, plus peripheral blood, were taken from alopecia areata patients. Study results and caveats: During tofacitinib treatment, many expanded lesional clones remained in scalp and blood.

The V gene's germline CDR1 is SQVTM and CDR2 ANQGSEA. Trimming stripped 7 bases from V and 0 bases from J, with 12 bases between. The CDR3 has 13 residues. On this clone: Its antigen is undetermined.

The genes are TRBV29-1 and TRBJ1-2; D gene uncertain. The receptor comes from a human donor with alopecia areata. The sequences come from CD4+ T cells sorted from blood, collected at week 24, from a patient treated with tofacitinib. CDR3 residues: CSGTGPTNYGYTF. CDR3 nucleotide sequence: TGCAGCGGGACGGGCCCAACTAACTATGGCTACACCTTC.